The present TCR beta chain was sequenced within a study of CD8 T cells in Susac syndrome. The study's findings and limits: Susac syndrome CD8+ repertoires were clonally expanded, most strongly in CD8+ TEMRA cells.

An amount of RNA that ranged from roughly 0.45 to 1 ug was reverse transcribed with random hexamers. Across 54 Vbeta and 13 Jbeta, TCR beta CDR3 was amplified with immunoSEQ multiplex PCR. A single record per CDR3 protein comes from TCRdb applying MiXCR to the immunoSEQ multiplex PCR reads. The sample includes about 140,000 distinct CDR3 sequences, roughly 94% of them seen just once. Points on this clonotype: The target antigen is unknown.

Trimming stripped 10 bases from V and 1 base from J, with 13 bases between. Germline loops: CDR1 MNHNY, CDR2 SVGAGI (reference sequence). The CDR3 contains 13 residues. The genes are TRBV6-6 and TRBJ1-1; perhaps TRBD1 as D (5 bases). Material for sequencing was CD8+ T cells from PBMCs. The receptor's source is a human donor with Susac syndrome. This CDR3 reads CAIVTQGNTEAFF. In DNA, the CDR3 is TGTGCCATCGTCACTCAGGGGAACACTGAAGCTTTCTTT.